This T cell receptor (beta chain) appears in the sequencing data of a study of T cell responses to AZD1222 COVID-19 vaccine. Overall study context: Doses given second, at about 4 or about 12 weeks, were pooled.

Using immunoSEQ multiplex PCR, the repertoire was profiled, and TCRdb retains in-frame clones only, with some absent. Among about 76,000 clones, roughly 88% were seen once, and the ten largest hold approximately 10%. J lost 8 bases, V lost 5 bases, and 8 bases had no gene match. The CDR3 consists of 13 residues. In germline, CDR1 is MNHEY, CDR2 SMNVEV (reference sequence). This clone appeared once. This receptor was taken from an adult in good health. This sequence joins TRBV27 and TRBJ1-2, with 7 bases lining up with TRBD1. The input for sequencing was peripheral blood, taken on day 0 of AZD1222 vaccination. In DNA, the CDR3 is TGTGCCAGCAGTCCTGGACAGGAGCAAGGCTACACCTTC. It yields the protein CASSPGQEQGYTF.